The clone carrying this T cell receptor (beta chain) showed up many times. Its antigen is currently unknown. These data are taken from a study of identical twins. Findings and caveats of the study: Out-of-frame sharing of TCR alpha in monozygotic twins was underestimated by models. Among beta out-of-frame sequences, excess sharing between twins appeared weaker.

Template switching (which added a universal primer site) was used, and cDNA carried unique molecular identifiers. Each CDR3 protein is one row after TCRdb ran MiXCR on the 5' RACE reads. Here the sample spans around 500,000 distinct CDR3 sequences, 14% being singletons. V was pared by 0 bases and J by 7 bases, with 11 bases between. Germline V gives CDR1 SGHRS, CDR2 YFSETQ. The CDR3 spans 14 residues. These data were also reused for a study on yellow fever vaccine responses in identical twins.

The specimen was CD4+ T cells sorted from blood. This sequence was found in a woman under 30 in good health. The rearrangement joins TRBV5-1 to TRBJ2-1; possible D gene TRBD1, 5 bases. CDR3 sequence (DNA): TGCGCCAGCAGCTTGGAGGGGCCAGGGAATGAGCAGTTCTTC. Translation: CASSLEGPGNEQFF.